This passage covers 20 T cell receptor beta chains from one sample sequenced in a study of a mutant IDH1 vaccine in newly diagnosed glioma. This sample's time point: week 47, end of study. Vaccination used 300 ug of mutant IDH1 20-mer peptide per dose, with topical imiquimod. The antigens for these receptors are not known. Sequenced by immunoSEQ multiplex PCR; TCRdb stores in-frame clones only, minus some. The sample has tens of thousands of clones, 82% seen once. The input for sequencing was PBMCs, taken from a glioma patient whose treatment included an IDH1 peptide vaccine. These TCRs come from a man between 18 and 29 years old with glioma. Some clones in this sample may be carry-over from other donors' samples.

The V and J genes are TRBV28 and TRBJ1-5, with TRBD1 matching 7 bases. With 4 bases clipped from V and 4 bases from J, the junction kept 7 bases outside the gene matches. This CDR3 is 15 amino acids long. In germline, CDR1 is MDHEN, CDR2 SYDVKM. The CDR3 here is CASSSTGVKNQPQHF. In DNA form, the CDR3 reads TGTGCCAGCAGTTCTACAGGGGTCAAGAATCAGCCCCAGCATTTT.

The CDR3 coding sequence is TGTGCCAGCAGTTTATCGGTAGGGGGCCGACGGACTGAAGCTTTCTTT. Translating gives CASSLSVGGRRTEAFF. The chain uses TRBV27 and TRBJ1-1; TRBD1 matches 7 bases. Germline lookup yields CDR1 MNHEY and CDR2 SMNVEV (reference sequence). There are 16 residues in the CDR3. Germline trimming cut 0 bases from V and 5 bases from J; bases unmatched to any gene: 9.

The table lists this clone with a count of one. The chain uses TRBV5-8 and TRBJ2-3; D possibly corresponds to TRBD1 (5 bases). The CDR3 covers 15 residues. The germline gives CDR1 SGHTS, CDR2 YDEGEE. V lost 0 bases, J lost 3 bases, and 11 bases lay in between. CDR3 sequence: CASSLGQGRTDTQYF. The CDR3 DNA reads as TGTGCCAGCAGCTTGGGTCAGGGAAGGACAGATACGCAGTATTTT. Using reference TRBV5-8 and TRBJ2-3 for the parts outside the CDR3, the full variable domain is EAGVTQSPTHLIKTRGQQATLRCSPISGHTSVYWYQQALGLGLQFLLWYDEGEERNRGNFPPRFSGRQFPNYSSELNVNALELEDSALYLCASSLGQGRTDTQYFGPGTRLTVL.

The rearrangement joins TRBV5-6 to TRBJ1-1; D is unresolved. The CDR3 has 14 residues. Trimming cost V 5 bases and J 0 bases, with 11 bases left between them. The V gene's germline CDR1 is SGHDT and CDR2 YYEEEE. The DNA of the CDR3 is TGTGCCAGCAGGCCGACGGAACTGAACACTGAAGCTTTCTTT. It specifies CASRPTELNTEAFF.

The chain has TRBV5-4 and TRBJ2-7; 10 bases agree with TRBD2. The length of the CDR3 is 15 residues. Trimming took 0 bases from V and 0 from J; bases not matched to a gene: 0. The V gene's germline CDR1 is SGHNT and CDR2 YYREEE (reference sequence). As DNA, the CDR3 is TGTGCCAGCAGCTTGGCTAGCGGGGGCTCCTACGAGCAGTACTTC. Translation: CASSLASGGSYEQYF.

The V gene is TRBV2, the J gene TRBJ2-4; TRBD2 aligns across 7 bases. J was trimmed by 7 bases and V by 6 bases; bases with no gene match: 3. Germline loops: CDR1 SNHLY, CDR2 FYNNEI. CDR3 length: 12 amino acids. The CDR3 DNA follows: TGTGCCAGCAGGGGGGAGGGGAACATTCAGTACTTC. It translates to CASRGEGNIQYF. Full variable domain (rest looked up from reference TRBV2 and TRBJ2-4): EPEVTQTPSHQVTQMGQEVILRCVPISNHLYFYWYRQILGQKVEFLVSFYNNEISEKSEIFDDQFSVERPDGSNFTLKIRSTKLEDSAMYFCASRGEGNIQYFGAGTRLSVL.

The chain has TRBV6-6 and TRBJ1-3, with D uncertain. CDR3 size: 15 residues. The germline V gene encodes CDR1 MNHNY and CDR2 SVGAGI (reference sequence). V was clipped by 0 bases and J by 2 bases, with 8 bases between them. CDR3 coding DNA: TGTGCCAGCAGTTACTCCCGAGTCGCTGGAAACACCATATATTTT. The encoded protein is CASSYSRVAGNTIYF.

V gene TRBV5-1 combines with J gene TRBJ2-7; 9 bases fit TRBD2. The V and J ends lost 0 bases and 2 bases, in that order; junction bases with no gene match: 12. This CDR3 is built from 18 residues. CDR1 and CDR2 from the germline V gene are SGHRS and YFSETQ. The CDR3 bases are TGCGCCAGCAGCTTGGGGCTAGCGGGATCCCTAAGAACCTACGAGCAGTACTTC. This translates into CASSLGLAGSLRTYEQYF.

The chain couples TRBV14 to TRBJ1-4; no definite D call. This CDR3 is built from 15 residues. Trimming stripped 4 bases from V and 5 bases from J, with 14 bases between. CDR1 SGHDN and CDR2 FVKESK come from the germline V gene. Here the CDR3 reads CASSPRMNANEKLFF. The CDR3 nucleotides read TGTGCCAGCAGCCCGAGGATGAATGCGAATGAAAAACTGTTTTTT.

The V call is TRBV5-4, the J call TRBJ2-2, with a possible D match to TRBD2 (5 bases). The ends were cut back, 3 bases at V and 5 bases at J, with 17 bases in the middle. Germline-derived CDR1 and CDR2 are SGHNT and YYREEE (reference sequence). The CDR3 runs 16 residues. CDR3 nucleotide sequence: TGTGCCAGCAGCTCCTTTCGGGGATTGGGTACCGGGGAGCTGTTTTTT. Protein product: CASSSFRGLGTGELFF.

V is TRBV1 and J is TRBJ1-5. TRBV1 represents a pseudogene. This CDR3 comprises 12 residues. The CDR3, as DNA: TGCACCAGCACCGACGGCAATCAGCTCCAGCATTTT. The encoded protein is CTSTDGNQLQHF.

The CDR3 region has the DNA TGTGCCAGCAGTCATCCTTGGGAGGTGAACACTGAAGCTTTCTTT. The encoded protein is CASSHPWEVNTEAFF. V gene TRBV2 combines with J gene TRBJ1-1; D call uncertain. Trimming took off 5 bases at V and 0 bases at J, with 13 bases between the two ends. Germline CDR1 and CDR2: SNHLY and FYNNEI. This CDR3 region has 15 residues.

This clone has a single count. J is TRBJ2-3 and V is TRBV6-1; D not certain. The CDR3 runs 13 residues. V was trimmed by 4 bases and J by 4 bases, leaving 9 bases between them. Looked up from germline, CDR1 is MNHNS and CDR2 is SASEGT. The CDR3 is CASSAPSADTQYF. Here the CDR3 DNA reads TGTGCCAGCAGTGCGCCATCGGCAGATACGCAGTATTTT.

The chain carries TRBV5-8 and TRBJ2-5; a possible D gene is TRBD1 (5 bases). The CDR3 covers 16 residues. Looked up from germline, CDR1 is SGHTS and CDR2 is YDEGEE. Trimming took off 7 bases at V and 0 bases at J, with 19 bases between the two ends. CDR3 DNA sequence: TGTGCCAGCTCCCCCAGGGTCATAAGGGACCAAGAGACCCAGTACTTC. Translated: CASSPRVIRDQETQYF.

CDR3 in DNA: TGTGCCAGCAGCCTGGGGGGTGACACCATATATTTT. Translated: CASSLGGDTIYF. J is TRBJ1-3 and V is TRBV13, with a possible D match to TRBD1 (5 bases). In germline, CDR1 is PRHDT, CDR2 FYEKMQ (reference sequence). This CDR3 contains 12 residues. Trimming pared 5 bases from V and 8 bases from J, leaving 10 bases between.

V and J are TRBV6-1 and TRBJ1-5; D not resolved. The CDR3 totals 14 residues. V gave up 2 bases and J gave up 0 bases, with 5 bases separating them. CDR1 and CDR2 from the germline V gene are MNHNS and SASEGT. For the CDR3, the DNA is TGTGCCAGCAGTGAAACGACTAGCAATCAGCCCCAGCATTTT. Residues: CASSETTSNQPQHF.

This clone was observed once. The V gene is TRBV10-3, the J gene TRBJ2-7; 7 nucleotides align to TRBD2. CDR1 ENHRY and CDR2 SYGVKD come from the germline V gene. Trimming took 2 bases from V and 4 from J; bases not matched to a gene: 8. The CDR3 has 15 residues. In DNA form, the CDR3 reads TGTGCCATCAGTGAGCCGGAAGGCGGGGGTTACGAGCAGTACTTC. Translated: CAISEPEGGGYEQYF.

This clone was counted a few times. The chain employs TRBV30 and TRBJ1-5; possible D gene TRBD1, 5 bases. CDR1 and CDR2 (germline): GTSNPN, SVGIG (reference sequence). The germline V and J ends were trimmed by 2 bases and 5 bases, with 10 bases remaining between them. This CDR3 comprises 13 residues. For the CDR3, the DNA is TGTGCCTGGAGTTGGGACGTCGATCAGCCCCAGCATTTT. Residues: CAWSWDVDQPQHF.

J is TRBJ2-7 and V is TRBV2, with D perhaps TRBD2 (5 bases). CDR1 and CDR2 from the germline V gene are SNHLY and FYNNEI. The length of the CDR3 is 15 residues. V was pared by 2 bases and J by 7 bases, with 18 bases between. CDR3 amino acids: CASSERGSIPHEQYF. For the CDR3, the DNA is TGTGCCAGCAGTGAAAGAGGGTCTATCCCACATGAGCAGTACTTC. The variable domain in full, with the rest retrieved from reference TRBV2 and TRBJ2-7, is EPEVTQTPSHQVTQMGQEVILRCVPISNHLYFYWYRQILGQKVEFLVSFYNNEISEKSEIFDDQFSVERPDGSNFTLKIRSTKLEDSAMYFCASSERGSIPHEQYFGPGTRLTVT.

The J gene is TRBJ1-1, the V gene TRBV7-2; 7 bases line up with TRBD1. This CDR3 has 13 amino acids. The germline CDR1 and CDR2 sequences are SGHTA and FQGNSA. The ends lost 4 bases at V and 11 bases at J; junction bases unmatched: 10. Here the CDR3 DNA reads TGTGCCAGCAGCTCGCGACAGGGTATAAGGGCTTTCTTT. Protein sequence: CASSSRQGIRAFF.